This TCR beta chain was obtained from a study of PD-1 blockade in mismatch repair-deficient tumors. Background on the study: Patients had approximately 11 mismatch repair-deficient cancer types and were previously treated and progressing. General study points: Rapid post-treatment expansion, then contraction, generally preceding radiologic response, marked tumor-resident clones.

Clones were read by immunoSEQ multiplex PCR, and TCRdb kept only the in-frame ones, dropping some. The data hold more than 90,000 clones, with 60% to 85% observed a single time. The count of this clone is one. Its matching antigen is unknown. PCR or immunohistochemistry showed mismatch repair deficiency in every enrolled patient. Three pembrolizumab responders had their TCRs sequenced. CDR1 MNHNS and CDR2 SASEGT come from the germline V gene. The CDR3 contains 13 residues. Between the trimmed V and J ends, which lost 7 bases and 3 bases, there was a span of 10 bases. Sequences were derived from peripheral blood, sampled approximately 14 months after starting pembrolizumab. V and J are TRBV6-1 and TRBJ1-5; perhaps TRBD1 as D (6 bases). This receptor was taken from an adult with mismatch repair-deficient cancer. CDR3 nucleotide sequence: TGTGCCAGCACCGGACAGTTCAATCAGCCCCAGCATTTT. Translating gives CASTGQFNQPQHF.